One sample yielded the 7 T cell receptor beta chains listed below, sequenced in a study of blood T cell repertoires in COVID-19. Method: immunoSEQ multiplex PCR; TCRdb's copy keeps in-frame clones and lacks some. The profile shows about 180,000 clones, 88% of them singletons. What was sequenced was PBMCs or T cells enriched from blood (not recorded which). Receptors were obtained from a woman aged 18-29 years who had recovered from COVID-19.

This chain links TRBV20-1 with TRBJ2-7; D is possibly TRBD1 (6 bases). Germline assignment: CDR1 DFQATT and CDR2 SNEGSKA (reference sequence). Trimming removed 3 bases at V and 4 bases at J, with 25 bases between. The CDR3 contains 17 residues. The CDR3 sequence is CSASGPSRGRGPYEQYF. CDR3 bases: TGCAGTGCTAGTGGCCCCTCCCGGGGCAGGGGACCGTACGAGCAGTACTTC.

V and J are TRBV18 and TRBJ2-2; D is unresolved. Germline values: CDR1 KGHSH, CDR2 LQKENI. V lost 6 bases to trimming and J lost 6 bases, with 14 bases between them. There are 14 residues in the CDR3. CDR3 amino acids: CASSPSVAAGELFF. The CDR3 DNA reads as TGTGCCAGCTCCCCTAGTGTGGCCGCCGGGGAGCTGTTTTTT. Variable domain in full (rest from reference TRBV18 and TRBJ2-2): NAGVMQNPRHLVRRRGQEARLRCSPMKGHSHVYWYRQLPEEGLKFMVYLQKENIIDESGMPKERFSAEFPKEGPSILRIQQVVRGDSAAYFCASSPSVAAGELFFGEGSRLTVL.

This clone was counted a few times. V and J are TRBV11-2 and TRBJ2-2; 7 bases are shared with TRBD2. CDR3 size: 15 residues. CDR1 is SGHAT and CDR2 is FQNNGV in the germline V gene. With V trimmed by 2 bases and J by 7 bases, 7 bases remained unmatched. CDR3 sequence (DNA): TGTGCCAGCAGCTTATCTAGCGGCCCTAGCGGGGAGCTGTTTTTT. Translation: CASSLSSGPSGELFF.

This clone was recorded only once. V and J are TRBV27 and TRBJ1-1; 9 nucleotides agree with TRBD1. The CDR3 runs 14 residues. J lost 4 bases, V lost 3 bases, and 3 bases had no gene match. Germline V gene lookup returns CDR1 MNHEY and CDR2 SMNVEV (reference sequence). CDR3 nucleotide sequence: TGTGCCAGCAGTTTGCGACAGGGGGTCACTGAAGCTTTCTTT. Translation: CASSLRQGVTEAFF.

The rearrangement joins TRBV10-3 to TRBJ1-1, with 9 bases aligning to TRBD1. Germline assignment: CDR1 ENHRY and CDR2 SYGVKD. Trimming removed 0 bases from V and 5 bases from J; junction bases left unmatched: 7. The CDR3 sequence is 16 residues long. CDR3 loop: CAISESSGTGSTEAFF. In DNA form, the CDR3 reads TGTGCCATCAGTGAGTCGTCTGGGACAGGGAGTACTGAAGCTTTCTTT.

The genes are TRBV27 and TRBJ2-1; TRBD2 agrees at 7 bases. V gave up 5 bases and J gave up 8 bases; unmatched junction bases: 21. CDR3 size: 18 residues. Germline values: CDR1 MNHEY, CDR2 SMNVEV (reference sequence). The CDR3 DNA reads as TGTGCCAGCAGTCCCGACCCCTCCCTAGCGGCTGCCCCCGATGAGCAGTTCTTC. As protein: CASSPDPSLAAAPDEQFF.

The chain uses TRBV11-2 and TRBJ2-3, with D possibly TRBD1 on 6 matching bases. The CDR3 consists of 15 residues. Trimming pared 5 bases from V and 5 bases from J, leaving 17 bases between. Per the germline V gene, CDR1 is SGHAT and CDR2 is FQNNGV. CDR3 loop: CASSPRGRERDTQYF. CDR3 sequence (DNA): TGTGCCAGCAGCCCCAGGGGCCGCGAGCGAGATACGCAGTATTTT. Full variable domain (outside the CDR3, taken from reference TRBV11-2 and TRBJ2-3): EAGVAQSPRYKIIEKRQSVAFWCNPISGHATLYWYQQILGQGPKLLIQFQNNGVVDDSQLPKDRFSAERLKGVDSTLKIQPAKLEDSAVYLCASSPRGRERDTQYFGPGTRLTVL.